One sample yielded the 20 T cell receptor beta chains listed below, sequenced in a study of regulatory T cells in long-lasting Graves disease. Stated time point: newly diagnosed GD, antithyroid drugs for less than 3 months. Extracted PBMC RNA gave rise to the TCR library. Researchers made TCR beta libraries by using iRepertoire HTBI primers and running Arm-PCR on CDR3 regions. TCRdb reprocessed the multiplex PCR reads with MiXCR, giving one entry per CDR3 protein. The sample shows hundreds of thousands of distinct CDR3 sequences, around an eighth of them seen only once. These data were likewise used in another study, on T cells in Graves' hyperthyroidism and ophthalmopathy.

The source was peripheral blood mononuclear cells (PBMCs), collected at new diagnosis, from a patient treated with antithyroid drugs. The receptors derive from a young man with Graves disease.

Note on this clonotype: This may come from a read error, since a much larger clone is one base off. The chain links TRBV6-5 to TRBJ1-5; 10 bases align to TRBD1. This CDR3 is built from 15 residues. Germline-derived CDR1 and CDR2 are MNHEY and SVGAGI. Written as DNA, the CDR3 is TGTACCAGCAGCCCCCCGGGACAGGGGAGTCAGCCCCAGCATTTT. Translation: CTSSPPGQGSQPQHF.

As to this clonotype: This clone may be a read error of a much larger clone one base away. The chain joins TRBV29-1 to TRBJ2-3; no reliable D call. CDR1 and CDR2 (germline): SQVTM, ANQGSEA. The CDR3 totals 10 residues. The CDR3 DNA reads as TGCAGCGTTCACACAGATGCGCAGTATTTT. Encoded protein: CSVHTDAQYF.

Many counts were recorded for this clonotype. This chain connects TRBV30 to TRBJ2-1, with D unclear. Germline V lookup: CDR1 GTSNPN, CDR2 SVGIG (reference sequence). The CDR3 totals 10 residues. Trimming shortened V by 4 bases and J by 6 bases, and 4 bases separated the two germline ends. CDR3: CAWKFNEQFF. The CDR3 DNA reads as TGTGCCTGGAAATTCAATGAGCAGTTCTTC.

At least ten counts were recorded for this clonotype. The rearrangement uses TRBV11-2 and TRBJ1-2; D is unresolved. The CDR3 has 13 residues. CDR1 SGHAT and CDR2 FQNNGV come from the germline V gene. The V end lost 0 bases, the J end lost 8 bases, and 10 bases lay between the germline ends. The CDR3 is CASSLDGFRGYTF. DNA for the CDR3: TGTGCCAGCAGCTTAGACGGCTTTCGAGGCTACACCTTC.

This chain links TRBV4-1 with TRBJ2-1, with D possibly matching TRBD2 (5 bases). With 1 base removed from V and 7 bases from J, the gap between germline ends came to 14 bases. Per the germline V gene, CDR1 is MGHRA and CDR2 is YSYEKL. The length of the CDR3 is 15 residues. In DNA form, the CDR3 reads TGCGCCAGCAGCCAAGTTAGCGAGAAAAGTAATGAGCAGTTCTTC. Its protein product is CASSQVSEKSNEQFF.

This clonotype was picked up a small number of times. The gene calls are TRBV30 and TRBJ1-5, with TRBD1 matching 7 bases. Per germline, CDR1 GTSNPN and CDR2 SVGIG (reference sequence). With V trimmed by 2 bases and J by 4 bases, 5 bases remained unmatched. The CDR3 spans 14 residues. The CDR3 protein is CAWSPDRRNQPQHF. The CDR3 nucleotides are TGTGCCTGGAGTCCGGACAGGCGAAATCAGCCCCAGCATTTT. The variable domain in full, with the rest retrieved from reference TRBV30 and TRBJ1-5, is SQTIHQWPATLVQPVGSPLSLECTVEGTSNPNLYWYRQAAGRGLQLLFYSVGIGQISSEVPQNLSASRPQDRQFILSSKKLLLSDSGFYLCAWSPDRRNQPQHFGDGTRLSIL.

In this sample, this clonotype turned up a few times. The chain carries TRBV20-1 and TRBJ2-1; D perhaps matches TRBD2 (5 bases). The ends were cut back, 3 bases at V and 10 bases at J, with 22 bases in the middle. The CDR3 runs 15 residues. Germline values: CDR1 DFQATT, CDR2 SNEGSKA (reference sequence). CDR3 nucleotide sequence: TGCAGTGCTAGTTTACTCGGGGATACGATTGGGGAGCAGTTCTTC. Translated: CSASLLGDTIGEQFF.

There are a few counts of this clonotype. The rearrangement joins TRBV10-1 to TRBJ2-7; 8 bases are a match to TRBD1. The CDR3 consists of 13 residues. Germline-derived CDR1 and CDR2 are WNHNN and SYGVQD (reference sequence). J gave up 0 bases and V 10 bases, and 5 bases lay outside the gene matches. In nucleotides, the CDR3 is TGCGCCACCTCCGGGACAGGCTCCTACGAGCAGTACTTC. Protein product: CATSGTGSYEQYF.

This chain links TRBV19 with TRBJ2-7; TRBD1 agrees at 8 bases. CDR1 and CDR2 (germline): LNHDA, SQIVND (reference sequence). Trimming took 0 bases from V and 6 from J; bases not matched to a gene: 4. The CDR3 covers 14 residues. CDR3 loop: CASSIDRTGGEQYF. CDR3 coding DNA: TGTGCCAGTAGTATAGATCGAACAGGGGGCGAGCAGTACTTC.

V usage is TRBV24-1 and J usage is TRBJ2-1, with D hard to call. Germline-derived CDR1 and CDR2 are KGHDR and SFDVKD. CDR3 size: 15 residues. V was cut by 3 bases and J by 7 bases, with 15 bases left in between. CDR3 protein: CATSDPIAGNNEQFF. The CDR3 DNA sequence: TGTGCCACCAGTGATCCAATAGCTGGGAATAATGAGCAGTTCTTC.

This chain joins TRBV5-1 and TRBJ1-2, with 8 bases aligning to TRBD1. Germline values: CDR1 SGHRS, CDR2 YFSETQ. The CDR3 contains 16 residues. Trimming at V came to 0 bases and at J to 3 bases, leaving 7 bases not matched to a gene. CDR3 sequence reads: CASSLGAGGSHYGYTF. CDR3 coding DNA: TGCGCCAGCAGCTTGGGAGCAGGGGGCTCCCACTATGGCTACACCTTC.

This clonotype was counted at least ten times. The rearrangement links TRBV27 to TRBJ2-1; the D gene could be TRBD1 or TRBD2 (5 bases each). Germline assignment: CDR1 MNHEY and CDR2 SMNVEV (reference sequence). CDR3 length: 16 residues. V was trimmed by 4 bases and J by 12 bases, leaving 25 bases between them. CDR3: CASSWRSGTAGNVQFF. DNA of the CDR3: TGTGCCAGCAGTTGGAGGAGTGGGACCGCCGGGAACGTGCAGTTCTTC.

The gene calls are TRBV2 and TRBJ2-7; 12 nucleotides match TRBD2. The CDR3 spans 15 residues. V gave up 8 bases and J gave up 4 bases; unmatched junction bases: 9. CDR1 is SNHLY and CDR2 is FYNNEI in the germline V gene. CDR3 bases: TGTGCCAGCTCACCGACTAGCGGGAGTACATACGAGCAGTACTTC. Translation gives CASSPTSGSTYEQYF.

This clonotype was recorded many times. The genes are TRBV12-5 and TRBJ2-5, with a possible D match to TRBD2 (6 bases). The CDR3 contains 13 residues. Trimming pared 5 bases from V and 3 bases from J, leaving 10 bases between. CDR1 and CDR2 (germline): LGHNT, FRNRAP. The CDR3 DNA sequence: TGTGCTAGTGGTCCCGGGACTGAAGAGACCCAGTACTTC. Amino acid sequence: CASGPGTEETQYF.

This clonotype was found a few times. The chain combines TRBV11-2 with TRBJ2-1; maybe TRBD2 (5 bases). Germline V gene sequence: CDR1 SGHAT, CDR2 FQNNGV. V was pared by 0 bases and J by 15 bases, with 12 bases between. CDR3 length equals 12 residues. CDR3 protein: CASSLDNGVGFF. CDR3 nucleotides: TGTGCCAGCAGCTTAGATAACGGGGTTGGGTTCTTC. The full variable domain, rest sourced from reference TRBV11-2 and TRBJ2-1, is EAGVAQSPRYKIIEKRQSVAFWCNPISGHATLYWYQQILGQGPKLLIQFQNNGVVDDSQLPKDRFSAERLKGVDSTLKIQPAKLEDSAVYLCASSLDNGVGFFGPGTRLTVL.

This clonotype was counted at least ten times. The rearrangement links TRBV19 to TRBJ1-2, with 7 bases aligning to TRBD1. With 7 bases clipped from V and 5 bases from J, the junction kept 13 bases outside the gene matches. Germline V lookup: CDR1 LNHDA, CDR2 SQIVND (reference sequence). The CDR3 is 15 residues long. The CDR3, as DNA: TGTGCCAGTATCCCTCTACAGGGGCTCGAGTATGGCTACACCTTC. It codes for CASIPLQGLEYGYTF. The full variable domain, with the rest looked up from reference TRBV19 and TRBJ1-2, is DGGITQSPKYLFRKEGQNVTLSCEQNLNHDAMYWYRQDPGQGLRLIYYSQIVNDFQKGDIAEGYSVSREKKESFPLTVTSAQKNPTAFYLCASIPLQGLEYGYTFGSGTRLTVV.

The chain employs TRBV19 and TRBJ1-2, with unresolved D. V was shortened by 2 bases and J by 2 bases, with 6 bases between the two germline ends. Germline V CDR1 and CDR2: LNHDA, SQIVND (reference sequence). This CDR3 has 13 amino acids. The CDR3 DNA follows: TGTGCCAGTAGTATAACCCGGAACTATGGCTACACCTTC. Translated: CASSITRNYGYTF.

In its sample, this clonotype was seen a few times. This chain links TRBV7-2 with TRBJ1-6; the match to TRBD1 covers 7 bases. There are 19 residues in the CDR3. Germline V gene sequence: CDR1 SGHTA, CDR2 FQGNSA. J was trimmed by 2 bases and V by 4 bases; bases with no gene match: 14. The CDR3 spells CASSSGQEGGWPYNSPLHF. The CDR3 DNA follows: TGTGCCAGCAGCTCAGGACAGGAGGGGGGGTGGCCCTATAATTCACCCCTCCACTTT. Using reference TRBV7-2 and TRBJ1-6 for the parts outside the CDR3, the full variable domain is GAGVSQSPSNKVTEKGKDVELRCDPISGHTALYWYRQSLGQGLEFLIYFQGNSAPDKSGLPSDRFSAERTGGSVSTLTIQRTQQEDSAVYLCASSSGQEGGWPYNSPLHFGNGTRLTVT.

About this clonotype itself: With a much larger clone just one base away, this may be a read error. CDR3 loop: CASSGSSYNSPLHF. The DNA of the CDR3 is TGTGCCAGCAGCGGGAGCTCCTATAATTCACCCCTCCACTTT. The chain carries TRBV11-2 and TRBJ1-6; no clear D. Between the trimmed V and J ends, which lost 5 bases and 0 bases, there was a span of 5 bases. Germline V gives CDR1 SGHAT, CDR2 FQNNGV. The CDR3 is 14 residues long.

The chain recombines TRBV10-1 with TRBJ2-7, with 11 bases that match TRBD2. The CDR3 runs 16 residues. Germline lookup yields CDR1 WNHNN and CDR2 SYGVQD (reference sequence). V was pared by 7 bases and J by 2 bases, with 10 bases of the junction left unmatched. The CDR3 spells CASIPEGTSGTYEQYF. In DNA, the CDR3 is TGCGCCAGCATCCCCGAGGGGACTAGCGGAACCTACGAGCAGTACTTC.